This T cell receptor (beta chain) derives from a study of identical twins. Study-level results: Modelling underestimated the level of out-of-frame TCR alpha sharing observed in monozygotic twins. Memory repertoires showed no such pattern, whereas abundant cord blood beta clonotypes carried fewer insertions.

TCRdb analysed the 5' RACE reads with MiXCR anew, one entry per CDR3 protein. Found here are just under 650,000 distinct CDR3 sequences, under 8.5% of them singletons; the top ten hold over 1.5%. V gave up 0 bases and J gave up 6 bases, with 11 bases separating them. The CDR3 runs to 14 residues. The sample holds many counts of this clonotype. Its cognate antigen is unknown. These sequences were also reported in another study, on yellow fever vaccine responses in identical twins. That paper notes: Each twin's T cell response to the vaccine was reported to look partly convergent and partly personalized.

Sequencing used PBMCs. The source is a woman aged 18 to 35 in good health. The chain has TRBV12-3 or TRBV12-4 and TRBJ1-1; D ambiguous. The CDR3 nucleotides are TGTGCCAGCAGTTTAGCGGGCGGCGAATCTGAAGCTTTCTTT. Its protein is CASSLAGGESEAFF.